The 21 T cell receptor beta chains presented below share a single source sample, sequenced in a study of blood T cell repertoires in COVID-19. Some clones are missing from TCRdb's copy, which holds only in-frame ones; the method was immunoSEQ multiplex PCR. The sample holds about 46,000 clones, 90% seen once. The sample consisted of peripheral blood. Source of these receptors: a man between 65 and 80 years old with active COVID-19.

V and J are TRBV9 and TRBJ2-1, with D possibly being TRBD1 (5 bases). Germline values: CDR1 SGDLS, CDR2 YYNGEE. V dropped 5 bases and J dropped 7 bases, with 16 bases sitting between them. The CDR3 covers 14 residues. In DNA form, the CDR3 reads TGTGCCAGCAGTGTCATGGGGCCAGAGAATGAGCAGTTCTTC. Residues: CASSVMGPENEQFF.

The J gene is TRBJ2-2, the V gene TRBV18, with 11 nucleotides matching TRBD1. The length of the CDR3 is 15 residues. V dropped 3 bases and J dropped 9; count of bases not matched to a gene: 6. Germline CDR1 KGHSH, CDR2 LQKENI. CDR3 DNA sequence: TGTGCCAGCTCACCCCGGGACAGGGGGTCAAGGGAGCTGTTTTTT. Protein sequence: CASSPRDRGSRELFF. The full variable domain, in which reference TRBV18 and TRBJ2-2 provide the parts outside the CDR3, is NAGVMQNPRHLVRRRGQEARLRCSPMKGHSHVYWYRQLPEEGLKFMVYLQKENIIDESGMPKERFSAEFPKEGPSILRIQQVVRGDSAAYFCASSPRDRGSRELFFGEGSRLTVL.

This clone was observed a single time. J is TRBJ2-3 and V is TRBV9, with D perhaps TRBD2 (7 bases). Trimming shortened V by 7 bases and J by 4 bases, and 10 bases separated the two germline ends. This CDR3 contains 12 residues. CDR1 SGDLS and CDR2 YYNGEE come from the germline V gene. The DNA for the CDR3 is TGTGCCAGCGAGGGGGGGGCAGATACGCAGTATTTT. This sequence encodes CASEGGADTQYF.

The chain has TRBV9 and TRBJ2-2, with 10 bases lining up with TRBD2. The germline V gene encodes CDR1 SGDLS and CDR2 YYNGEE. The CDR3 has 15 residues. Trimming took 3 bases from V and 6 from J; bases not matched to a gene: 5. This chain's CDR3 is CASSALAGAPGELFF. The CDR3 region has the DNA TGTGCCAGCAGCGCCCTAGCGGGAGCTCCCGGGGAGCTGTTTTTT.

Comments on this clone: Germline and junction disagree at one end, which may indicate a read error. This chain connects TRBV7-7 to TRBJ2-2, with D possibly TRBD2 on 5 matching bases. The CDR3 consists of 14 residues. Germline V lookup: CDR1 SSHAT, CDR2 FNYEAQ (reference sequence). CDR3: CASSRSRGTGELFF. CDR3 coding DNA: TGTGCTAGCAGCCGCTCCCGGGGCACCGGGGAGCTGTTTTTT.

This chain uses TRBV4-3 with TRBJ2-1, with 11 bases identical to TRBD1. CDR3 length equals 18 residues. The V gene's germline CDR1 is LGHNA and CDR2 YSLEER. The ends lost 5 bases at V and 9 bases at J; junction bases unmatched: 18. CDR3 nucleotide sequence: TGCGCCAGCAGCTCCCAATTCACCGGGACAGGGGGTGGGGGTGAGCAGTTCTTC. This sequence encodes CASSSQFTGTGGGGEQFF.

The chain combines TRBV29-1 with TRBJ1-1; 7 nucleotides match TRBD1. There are 12 residues in the CDR3. The germline V gene has CDR1 SQVTM and CDR2 ANQGSEA. V was pared by 7 bases and J by 7 bases, with 9 bases of the junction left unmatched. The DNA of the CDR3 is TGCAGCGCCAAATTGGGACAGTTTGAAGCTTTCTTT. Translated: CSAKLGQFEAFF.

This clone was seen once. This chain joins TRBV4-2 and TRBJ1-2; D not resolved. This CDR3 is built from 15 residues. Trimming shortened V by 1 base and J by 5 bases, and 14 bases separated the two germline ends. Germline CDR1 is LGHNA and CDR2 is YNFKEQ. CDR3 nucleotides: TGTGCCAGCAGCCAAGTTTCGCTTGAGGGTTATGGCTACACCTTC. Protein product: CASSQVSLEGYGYTF.

This chain links TRBV7-9 with TRBJ2-1; TRBD2 agrees at 15 bases. The CDR3 consists of 17 residues. J was trimmed by 9 bases and V by 0 bases; bases with no gene match: 6. Germline CDR1 is SEHNR and CDR2 is FQNEAQ (reference sequence). CDR3 in DNA: TGTGCCAGCAGCTTAGCGGGACTAGCGGGAGGCCGTGGTGAGCAGTTCTTC. Translation: CASSLAGLAGGRGEQFF.

V usage is TRBV19 and J usage is TRBJ1-2, with D maybe TRBD1 (5 bases). The CDR3 length is 14 residues. Germline V gene lookup returns CDR1 LNHDA and CDR2 SQIVND (reference sequence). With 3 bases removed from V and 4 bases from J, the gap between germline ends came to 12 bases. The CDR3 coding sequence is TGTGCCAGTAGTATCGCCGGACAAATCTATGGCTACACCTTC. Protein product: CASSIAGQIYGYTF. The variable domain in full, with the rest retrieved from reference TRBV19 and TRBJ1-2, is DGGITQSPKYLFRKEGQNVTLSCEQNLNHDAMYWYRQDPGQGLRLIYYSQIVNDFQKGDIAEGYSVSREKKESFPLTVTSAQKNPTAFYLCASSIAGQIYGYTFGSGTRLTVV.

This clone was found once. The chain carries TRBV9 and TRBJ2-2; a weak D match, TRBD1 (5 bases). Germline assignment: CDR1 SGDLS and CDR2 YYNGEE. V lost 4 bases to trimming and J lost 6 bases, with 13 bases between them. The CDR3 totals 14 residues. As DNA, the CDR3 is TGTGCCAGCAGCCCCCGACAGTTCGCCGGGGAGCTGTTTTTT. Translated, it gives CASSPRQFAGELFF.

The CDR3: CASSLASGGGNEQFF. DNA of the CDR3: TGTGCCAGCAGCTTAGCGAGCGGGGGGGGCAATGAGCAGTTCTTC. V usage is TRBV7-2 and J usage is TRBJ2-1, with TRBD2 matching over 10 bases. V was clipped by 0 bases and J by 6 bases; unmatched bases: 2. This CDR3 is built from 15 residues. Looked up from germline, CDR1 is SGHTA and CDR2 is FQGNSA. The variable domain in full, with the rest retrieved from reference TRBV7-2 and TRBJ2-1, is GAGVSQSPSNKVTEKGKDVELRCDPISGHTALYWYRQSLGQGLEFLIYFQGNSAPDKSGLPSDRFSAERTGGSVSTLTIQRTQQEDSAVYLCASSLASGGGNEQFFGPGTRLTVL.

This clone has only one observation. The chain uses TRBV20-1 and TRBJ1-1; D remains ambiguous. The CDR3 has 11 amino acids. The germline gives CDR1 DFQATT, CDR2 SNEGSKA (reference sequence). V was clipped by 6 bases and J by 1 base, with 6 bases between them. The CDR3 protein is CSARENTEAFF. The CDR3 nucleotides read TGCAGTGCCCGGGAGAACACTGAAGCTTTCTTT.

The V gene is TRBV10-1, the J gene TRBJ2-2; 8 bases are a match to TRBD1. The germline V gene has CDR1 WNHNN and CDR2 SYGVQD (reference sequence). The length of the CDR3 is 17 residues. V gave up 6 bases and J gave up 3 bases; unmatched junction bases: 12. As DNA, the CDR3 is TGCGCCAGCAGGCAGGGATGGGACAGGTCTGACACCGGGGAGCTGTTTTTT. This translates into CASRQGWDRSDTGELFF.

The chain uses TRBV5-6 and TRBJ1-5; 7 bases fit TRBD1. Trimming cost V 1 base and J 4 bases; bases outside gene matches: 11. The CDR3 is 17 residues long. The germline V gene encodes CDR1 SGHDT and CDR2 YYEEEE. CDR3 bases: TGTGCCAGCAGCTTGATACAGGGGAGCGTGGGTAATCAGCCCCAGCATTTT. Translated, it gives CASSLIQGSVGNQPQHF. Full variable domain (outside the CDR3, taken from reference TRBV5-6 and TRBJ1-5): DAGVTQSPTHLIKTRGQQVTLRCSPKSGHDTVSWYQQALGQGPQFIFQYYEEEERQRGNFPDRFSGHQFPNYSSELNVNALLLGDSALYLCASSLIQGSVGNQPQHFGDGTRLSIL.

The V call is TRBV7-2, the J call TRBJ2-1; D is perhaps TRBD2 (5 bases). The ends were cut back, 3 bases at V and 7 bases at J, with 19 bases in the middle. This CDR3 has 16 residues. Germline-derived CDR1 and CDR2 are SGHTA and FQGNSA. The CDR3 region is CASSLLVSSSGNEQFF. Written as DNA, the CDR3 is TGTGCCAGCAGCTTGTTGGTGTCCTCCTCGGGAAATGAGCAGTTCTTC.

The chain combines TRBV4-1 with TRBJ1-4, with TRBD1 matching over 11 bases. Germline V gene data show CDR1 as MGHRA and CDR2 as YSYEKL. The CDR3 has 17 amino acids. The V gene end was trimmed by 3 bases and the J gene end by 10 bases; junction bases not matched to a gene: 13. In nucleotides, the CDR3 is TGCGCCAGCAGCCAGCCGGGACAGGGGGAAGGTTGGGGAAAACTGTTTTTT. It is translated as CASSQPGQGEGWGKLFF.

V usage is TRBV5-1 and J usage is TRBJ1-4, with D uncertain. Germline CDR1 SGHRS, CDR2 YFSETQ. V lost 0 bases, J lost 3 bases, and 6 bases lay in between. This CDR3 is 14 amino acids long. The CDR3 loop is CASSLVPANEKLFF. CDR3 DNA sequence: TGCGCCAGCAGCTTGGTGCCAGCTAATGAAAAACTGTTTTTT.

This chain joins TRBV7-6 and TRBJ1-2, with TRBD1 as a possible D gene (6 bases). Per the germline V gene, CDR1 is SGHVS and CDR2 is FNYEAQ. The CDR3 runs to 16 residues. V dropped 1 base and J dropped 4 bases, with 16 bases sitting between them. CDR3 sequence reads: CASSLEAGGGSYGYTF. The CDR3 DNA is TGTGCCAGCAGCTTAGAGGCGGGGGGGGGCAGCTATGGCTACACCTTC.

The chain is built from TRBV11-2 and TRBJ2-1; 9 bases line up with TRBD2. CDR1 SGHAT and CDR2 FQNNGV come from the germline V gene. There are 17 residues in the CDR3. Trimming cost V 5 bases and J 9 bases; bases outside gene matches: 17. CDR3 residues: CASSPRDLAGSNPEQFF. DNA of the CDR3: TGTGCCAGCAGCCCCCGAGATCTAGCGGGAAGCAATCCTGAGCAGTTCTTC. The full variable domain, rest sourced from reference TRBV11-2 and TRBJ2-1, is EAGVAQSPRYKIIEKRQSVAFWCNPISGHATLYWYQQILGQGPKLLIQFQNNGVVDDSQLPKDRFSAERLKGVDSTLKIQPAKLEDSAVYLCASSPRDLAGSNPEQFFGPGTRLTVL.

This clone was recorded a few times. The V call is TRBV5-1, the J call TRBJ1-6, with 10 bases lining up with TRBD1. V was pared by 4 bases and J by 6 bases, with 4 bases of the junction left unmatched. This CDR3 contains 15 residues. CDR1 and CDR2 (germline): SGHRS, YFSETQ. Written as DNA, the CDR3 is TGCGCCAGCAGCCTGGGGGACAGGGGTAATTCACCCCTCCACTTT. Its protein is CASSLGDRGNSPLHF.